The 17 T cell receptor beta chains below all came from one sample that was sequenced in a study of cytomegalovirus exposure and HLA in healthy donors. This PCR relied on a set of 60 Vbeta primers and 13 Jbeta primers. The table came from immunoSEQ multiplex PCR; TCRdb's copy has only in-frame clones and leaves some out. The table shows about 130,000 clones, with 74% occurring only once. Sequenced input: PBMCs. The origin of the receptors is a man between 40 and 49 years old in good health and CMV-seropositive.

The V gene is TRBV18, the J gene TRBJ1-5; a weak D match, TRBD1 (5 bases). The germline V and J ends were trimmed by 9 bases and 0 bases, with 15 bases remaining between them. Per germline, CDR1 KGHSH and CDR2 LQKENI. The CDR3 is 15 residues long. CDR3 sequence (DNA): TGTGCCAGTCGCGGGGCAGCATATAGCAATCAGCCCCAGCATTTT. Amino acids: CASRGAAYSNQPQHF.

The chain is built from TRBV25-1 and TRBJ2-5, with a weak D call TRBD2 (5 bases). Germline values: CDR1 MGHDK, CDR2 SYGVNS. The CDR3 runs to 11 residues. V lost 7 bases and J lost 4, with 7 bases in between. CDR3 sequence reads: CASTEGETQYF. The DNA for the CDR3 is TGTGCCAGCACCGAGGGAGAGACCCAGTACTTC.

As DNA, the CDR3 is TGCGCCAGCAGCTTGGGAGGTGACCGCACAGATACGCAGTATTTT. Amino acid sequence: CASSLGGDRTDTQYF. This chain uses TRBV5-1 with TRBJ2-3; unclear D gene. CDR1 and CDR2 (germline): SGHRS, YFSETQ. Trimming pared 0 bases from V and 1 base from J, leaving 9 bases between. The CDR3 runs to 15 residues.

V gene TRBV5-8 combines with J gene TRBJ2-5; TRBD2 is a possible D gene (5 bases). Looked up from germline, CDR1 is SGHTS and CDR2 is YDEGEE. V lost 0 bases, J lost 7 bases, and 10 bases lay in between. This CDR3 spans 13 amino acids. In nucleotides, the CDR3 is TGTGCCAGCAGCTTGGCCCGGGGAGTGACCCAGTACTTC. This encodes CASSLARGVTQYF.

This chain connects TRBV28 to TRBJ2-1; D is possibly TRBD2 (6 bases). Trimming took 7 bases from V and 9 from J, leaving 25 bases between them. Germline CDR1 reads MDHEN; CDR2 reads SYDVKM. The CDR3 has 16 amino acids. The CDR3 sequence is CASTRLGGAPNGEQFF. DNA for the CDR3: TGTGCCAGCACCCGGCTGGGGGGTGCCCCCAACGGTGAGCAGTTCTTC.

This clone was picked up a small number of times. Mismatch with germline at one junction end may stem from a read error. V is TRBV5-1 and J is TRBJ1-6; 9 bases align to TRBD1. The CDR3 extends over 13 amino acids. Germline CDR1 and CDR2: SGHRS and YFSETQ. CDR3: CASNGQGNSPLHF. The CDR3 nucleotides are TGTGCCAGCAACGGACAGGGGAATTCACCCCTCCACTTT. Based on the CDR3 plus reference TRBV5-1 and TRBJ1-6, the full variable domain is KAGVTQTPRYLIKTRGQQVTLSCSPISGHRSVSWYQQTPGQGLQFLFEYFSETQRNKGNFPGRFSGRQFSNSRSEMNVSTLELGDSALYLCASNGQGNSPLHFGNGTRLTVT.

Only one count was recorded for this clone. The chain is built from TRBV6-1 and TRBJ1-2; D is unresolved. The CDR3 consists of 14 residues. V gave up 7 bases and J gave up 0 bases, with 12 bases separating them. Germline assignment: CDR1 MNHNS and CDR2 SASEGT. The CDR3 nucleotides are TGTGCCAGCACCCCCTTTCCCCCTAACTATGGCTACACCTTC. Translating it yields CASTPFPPNYGYTF.

The chain recombines TRBV6-5 with TRBJ1-5, with D tentatively TRBD1 (5 bases). Germline assignment: CDR1 MNHEY and CDR2 SVGAGI. V shed 5 bases and J shed 2 bases, with 7 bases lying between them. The CDR3 totals 13 residues. The CDR3 DNA sequence: TGTGCCAGCAGTACAGGAGGCAATCAGCCCCAGCATTTT. Translation: CASSTGGNQPQHF.

This chain uses TRBV7-2 with TRBJ2-5, with D perhaps TRBD2 (5 bases). The CDR3 is made up of 16 amino acids. V was clipped by 7 bases and J by 5 bases, with 23 bases between them. Germline values: CDR1 SGHTA, CDR2 FQGNSA. The CDR3 here is CASTLGESARGETQYF. The CDR3, as DNA: TGTGCCAGCACCTTGGGCGAGTCAGCCCGCGGGGAGACCCAGTACTTC. Combining the CDR3 with reference TRBV7-2 and TRBJ2-5 gives the whole variable domain GAGVSQSPSNKVTEKGKDVELRCDPISGHTALYWYRQSLGQGLEFLIYFQGNSAPDKSGLPSDRFSAERTGGSVSTLTIQRTQQEDSAVYLCASTLGESARGETQYFGPGTRLLVL.

The chain joins TRBV19 to TRBJ1-5, with 7 positions matching TRBD1. After removal of 7 bases from V and 5 bases from J, the junction contained 17 bases not matched to a gene. The CDR3 consists of 17 residues. Per germline, CDR1 LNHDA and CDR2 SQIVND (reference sequence). The CDR3 sequence is CASTQTGGGPRDQPQHF. The CDR3 DNA is TGTGCCAGTACCCAAACGGGAGGGGGCCCCCGGGATCAGCCCCAGCATTTT. The full variable domain, with the rest looked up from reference TRBV19 and TRBJ1-5, is DGGITQSPKYLFRKEGQNVTLSCEQNLNHDAMYWYRQDPGQGLRLIYYSQIVNDFQKGDIAEGYSVSREKKESFPLTVTSAQKNPTAFYLCASTQTGGGPRDQPQHFGDGTRLSIL.

This chain connects TRBV11-2 to TRBJ1-5; a weak D match, TRBD1 (5 bases). Between the trimmed V and J ends, which lost 0 bases and 2 bases, there was a span of 11 bases. The CDR3 has 16 residues. CDR1 and CDR2 from the germline V gene are SGHAT and FQNNGV. DNA of the CDR3: TGTGCCAGCAGCTTAGAGGGCAGGGAGGGCAATCAGCCCCAGCATTTT. Encoded protein: CASSLEGREGNQPQHF.

V and J are TRBV7-2 and TRBJ2-5, with D unclear. The J call may be incorrect, as the DNA end agrees better with TRBJ2-7. Germline V gene sequence: CDR1 SGHTA, CDR2 FQGNSA. The CDR3 is 13 residues long. In nucleotides, the CDR3 is TGTGCCAGCAGCTTAGTCGAGGACTACGAGCAGTACTTC. Its protein is CASSLVEDYEQYF.

The genes are TRBV10-3 and TRBJ1-3, with 8 bases fitting TRBD1. V gave up 1 base and J gave up 4 bases; unmatched junction bases: 3. The CDR3 runs 15 residues. CDR1 is ENHRY and CDR2 is SYGVKD in the germline V gene. The DNA for the CDR3 is TGTGCCATCAGTGAGTTCAGGGGGCCGGGAAACACCATATATTTT. Translated, it gives CAISEFRGPGNTIYF.

The CDR3 sequence: CASNTRDRGGREQYF. CDR3 nucleotides: TGTGCCAGCAATACCCGGGACAGGGGTGGTAGGGAGCAGTACTTC. The chain uses TRBV5-6 and TRBJ2-5, with 10 bases fitting TRBD1. CDR3 length: 15 amino acids. The trim removed 6 bases at V and 11 bases at J, leaving 16 bases unmatched. The germline V gene encodes CDR1 SGHDT and CDR2 YYEEEE.

The chain couples TRBV28 to TRBJ2-7, with TRBD2 identical over 11 bases. Trimming removed 5 bases from V and 2 bases from J; junction bases left unmatched: 5. The CDR3 totals 15 residues. Germline V lookup: CDR1 MDHEN, CDR2 SYDVKM. CDR3 sequence reads: CASSPYSGRAYEQYF. As DNA, the CDR3 is TGTGCCAGCAGTCCATATAGCGGGAGGGCCTACGAGCAGTACTTC.

This chain joins TRBV5-6 and TRBJ2-5; the match to TRBD2 covers 7 bases. The germline V gene encodes CDR1 SGHDT and CDR2 YYEEEE. The CDR3 contains 19 residues. J was trimmed by 1 base and V by 0 bases; bases with no gene match: 15. CDR3 protein: CASSLVWGGTTSLQETQYF. CDR3 DNA: TGTGCCAGCAGCTTGGTGTGGGGTGGGACTACGTCACTCCAAGAGACCCAGTACTTC.

This chain connects TRBV5-1 to TRBJ1-4; 9 positions match TRBD1. V gave up 6 bases and J gave up 0 bases; unmatched junction bases: 15. There are 19 residues in the CDR3. In germline, CDR1 is SGHRS, CDR2 YFSETQ. In nucleotides, the CDR3 is TGCGCCAGCATTTATAAGTGGTCCAGACAGGGGGCAACTAATGAAAAACTGTTTTTT. This encodes CASIYKWSRQGATNEKLFF.